This T cell receptor (beta chain) is drawn from a study of cytotoxic CD8 clonotypes in ibrutinib-treated CLL. On the study more broadly: When averaged across all of the samples, the counts came to hundreds of thousands of productive templates and 86,000 or so productive rearrangements.

In the case of this clone: The antigen is unknown.

Broader study findings: Public clonotypes were uncommon and contracted or stayed stable on treatment.

Method: immunoSEQ multiplex PCR; TCRdb's copy keeps in-frame clones and lacks some. The table shows roughly 330,000 clones, with 60% to 80% occurring only once. This clonotype was obtained from a human donor with chronic lymphocytic leukemia. The source was PBMCs, collected after 36 months of ibrutinib treatment.

The CDR3 loop reads CSVSVVMGATNEKLFF. CDR3 DNA sequence: TGCAGCGTCTCCGTGGTCATGGGTGCAACTAATGAAAAACTGTTTTTT. The chain employs TRBV29-1 and TRBJ1-4; D not certain. V lost 6 bases, J lost 0 bases, and 17 bases lay in between. In germline, CDR1 is SQVTM, CDR2 ANQGSEA. The length of the CDR3 is 16 residues.